This TCR beta chain was recorded in a study of blood T cell repertoires in COVID-19. Study information: The United States, Italy and Spain were the sources of the acute and convalescent COVID-19 samples. Sample material is recorded as cDNA or gDNA derived from T cells, B-cell-depleted T cells, or PBMCs.

Data came from immunoSEQ multiplex PCR; TCRdb stores just in-frame clones and leaves some out. Among around 180,000 clones listed, about nine tenths were seen once. The CDR3 runs to 15 residues. The V end lost 3 bases, the J end lost 7 bases, and 18 bases lay between the germline ends. CDR1 and CDR2 (germline): LNHDA, SQIVND (reference sequence). The chain recombines TRBV19 with TRBJ2-5, with a weak D call TRBD2 (6 bases). This TCR was recovered from a man between 65 and 85 years old with active or convalescent COVID-19. The sequenced sample was peripheral blood. The CDR3 loop is CASSIGAGTGGTQYF. CDR3 DNA: TGTGCCAGTAGTATTGGGGCAGGGACTGGCGGGACCCAGTACTTC.